The TCR beta chain described here comes from a study of OX40 agonist ivuxolimab in advanced cancers. Study overall: Patient treatment consisted of intravenous ivuxolimab administration every 2 weeks at 0.01 to 10 mg/kg. Participants, 82.7% male, averaged around 64 years of age, ranging from roughly 23 to 90.

Sequenced by immunoSEQ multiplex PCR; TCRdb stores in-frame clones only, minus some. The sample lists around 90,000 clones, 80% to 90% occurring once. The CDR3 totals 13 residues. CDR1 is KGHSH, CDR2 LQKENI, per germline. V was cut by 0 bases and J by 0 bases, with 3 bases left in between. The study's findings and limits: Among T cells, CD8+ cells averaged more expanded clones than CD4+ cells.

In the case of this clone: Its antigen is not known. The sample holds other DNA sequences that translate to the same CDR3.

The sequence was obtained from an adult with an advanced solid tumor such as melanoma, head and neck, liver or kidney cancer. This chain links TRBV18 with TRBJ2-7; the D is unclear. The sequencing here drew on CD4+ or CD8+ T cells sorted from blood, taken in a trial of the OX40 agonist ivuxolimab. CDR3 region: CASSPPSSYEQYF. In DNA, the CDR3 is TGTGCCAGCTCACCACCCAGCTCCTACGAGCAGTACTTC.